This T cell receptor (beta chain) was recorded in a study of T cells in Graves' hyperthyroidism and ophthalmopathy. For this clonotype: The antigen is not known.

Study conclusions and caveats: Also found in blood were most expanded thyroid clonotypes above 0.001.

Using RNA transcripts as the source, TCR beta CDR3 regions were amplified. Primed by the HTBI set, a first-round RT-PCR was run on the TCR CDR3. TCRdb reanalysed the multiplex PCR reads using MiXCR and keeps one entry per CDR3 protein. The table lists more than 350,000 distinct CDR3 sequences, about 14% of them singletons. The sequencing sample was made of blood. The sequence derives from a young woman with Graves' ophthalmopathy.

CDR3 in DNA: TGTGCCAGCAGTAGATCCGGGACAGGGGATAACTATGGCTACACCTTC. This translates into CASSRSGTGDNYGYTF. V and J are TRBV12-3 or TRBV12-4 and TRBJ1-2; TRBD1 aligns across 10 bases. The CDR3 spans 16 residues. The junction had 7 bases not matched to a gene; V was cut back by 5 bases and J by 1 base.